This TCR beta chain was sequenced in a study of beta chain features in type 1 diabetes. In the study overall: Across the samples, roughly 99 million sorted cells were examined in total. Study observations and caveats: Among type 1 diabetes patients, VDJ junctions had fewer insertions and more deletions. Patients with Type 1 diabetes showed moderately but significantly shorter TCRB CDR3s in all four CD4+ subsets.

This CDR3 region has 15 residues. V dropped 3 bases and J dropped 1 base, with 11 bases sitting between them. Germline V gene data show CDR1 as SGDLS and CDR2 as YYNGEE. With regard to this clone: What it binds is not known.

Every donor had blood drawn once into heparin, roughly 120 mL on average. The sequenced template was cDNA made from the entire isolated RNA. TCRdb keeps only in-frame clones here, not all; method: immunoSEQ multiplex PCR. The sample lists a few hundred thousand clones, 13% occurring once. This chain connects TRBV9 to TRBJ2-1; D is ambiguous. Sequencing was carried out using naive CD4+ T cells from blood. The source of this sequence is a woman in her late teens or twenties with type 1 diabetes. The CDR3 loop is CASSGPQESYNEQFF. Written as DNA, the CDR3 is TGTGCCAGCAGCGGACCCCAGGAATCCTACAATGAGCAGTTCTTC.